This T cell receptor beta chain was documented in a study of T cells in Graves' hyperthyroidism and ophthalmopathy. The CDR3 consists of 12 residues. V was pared by 5 bases and J by 10 bases, with 12 bases between. The germline CDR1 and CDR2 sequences are SEHNR and FQNEAQ (reference sequence). Orbital computed tomography, thyroid ultrasound, serum thyroxine and TRAb, and clinical symptoms together informed the diagnoses. It was RNA transcripts that yielded the amplified TCR beta CDR3 regions. Carried out on the TCR CDR3, a first-round RT-PCR used the HTBI primer set. Via MiXCR, TCRdb re-called the multiplex PCR reads, giving one row per CDR3 protein. The sample lists approximately 320,000 distinct CDR3 sequences, approximately 15% seen once, with roughly 31% in the top ten.

The chain links TRBV7-9 to TRBJ1-5, with D possibly TRBD1 on 5 matching bases. The clonotype comes from a man aged 30 to 45 with Graves' hyperthyroidism. Sequencing used blood. The CDR3 reads CASSPGGAPQHF. The CDR3 DNA follows: TGTGCCAGCAGCCCCGGCGGGGCCCCCCAGCATTTT.